This TCR beta chain came from a study of CD8 T cells in ankylosing spondylitis. Study conclusions and caveats: Seemingly distinctive of ankylosing spondylitis blood was a TCR beta motif formed by eight highly homologous variants.

TCRdb recomputed calls from the 5' RACE reads with MiXCR, one row per CDR3 protein. The profile covers under 150,000 distinct CDR3 sequences, with about 8% appearing a single time and about 7.1% taken by the ten largest. The V gene's germline CDR1 is ENHRY and CDR2 SYGVKD. J lost 1 base, V lost 6 bases, and 6 bases had no gene match. CDR3 length: 16 residues. A remark on this clonotype: Antigen: not known.

This sequence joins TRBV10-3 and TRBJ2-1; 10 bases match TRBD2. The receptor comes from a male donor with ankylosing spondylitis. Sequencing used synovial fluid, either unsorted or a sorted T cell fraction (not recorded which). For the CDR3, the DNA is TGTGCCATCAGACCTGCTAGCGGGAGTTCCTACAATGAGCAGTTCTTC. It encodes CAIRPASGSSYNEQFF.